This T cell receptor (beta chain) is from a study of shared clonotypes between healthy human individuals. Trimming left V 6 bases short and J 3 bases short, with 6 bases between. Germline V gene data show CDR1 as DFQATT and CDR2 as SNEGSKA (reference sequence). This CDR3 comprises 11 residues. As to this clone: What it recognizes is unknown.

The CD4+ fraction was divided into a CD45RA+ naive subset and a CD45RA-negative memory subset. Study-level results: Sequencing depth was expected to affect clonotype sharing among donors.

The table came from immunoSEQ multiplex PCR; TCRdb's copy has only in-frame clones and leaves some out. Among under 2,500,000 clones listed, approximately 95% were seen once. Sequencing used naive CD4+ T cells sorted from blood. As to subset: CD45RA+ positively selected. V gene TRBV20-1 combines with J gene TRBJ2-4; maybe TRBD1 (5 bases). This TCR was sampled from a man younger than 30 in good health. The CDR3 bases are TGCAGTGCCGGACACAAAAACATTCAGTACTTC. Translated: CSAGHKNIQYF.